This T cell receptor (beta chain) was identified in a study of post-analysis software for immune sequencing data. Study-level information: Courses of disease covered relapsing-remitting, secondary progressive and progressive-relapsing multiple sclerosis. Study-wide results and caveats: Several TRBV segments were more frequent in patients than controls; TRBV5-6, TRBV5-1 and TRBV20-1 belonged to this group. When the samples were clustered directly with F measure, those that had been prepared in the same batch showed strong co-clustering. Those with multiple sclerosis, the patient group, showed significantly lower normalized Chao1 diversity than controls.

Regarding this clonotype: Its specificity is not known.

Unique molecular identifiers were present in the TCR beta cDNA libraries. TCRdb ran MiXCR on the PCR reads and lists one entry per CDR3 protein. The sample lists about 200,000 distinct CDR3 sequences, approximately 29% seen once, with nearly 3.5% in the top ten. J gave up 0 bases and V 6 bases, and 13 bases lay outside the gene matches. In germline, CDR1 is MNHNS, CDR2 SASEGT. The CDR3 is made up of 17 amino acids. The sequence came from a girl under 18 with multiple sclerosis. The chain combines TRBV6-1 with TRBJ1-2; 7 bases are shared with TRBD1. The sample consisted of blood. The CDR3 DNA sequence: TGTGCCAGCAGGGACCTGTACTGGGACAGAGCTAACTATGGCTACACCTTC. It encodes CASRDLYWDRANYGYTF.